This TCR beta chain derives from a study of neurological immune-mediated disorders. Germline lookup yields CDR1 SGHRS and CDR2 YFSETQ. The V end lost 0 bases, the J end lost 2 bases, and 12 bases lay between the germline ends. The CDR3 loop spans 15 amino acids. TCRdb recomputed calls from the 5' RACE reads with MiXCR, one row per CDR3 protein. Of 87,000 or so distinct CDR3 sequences detected, around 3.4% appear once; the ten largest clones hold approximately 3%. There are many counts of this clonotype. The sample taken for sequencing was PBMCs. The rearrangement links TRBV5-1 to TRBJ2-7; a possible D gene is TRBD1 (6 bases). This receptor was obtained from a woman aged 50 to 60 with multiple sclerosis. The CDR3 loop reads CASSLGWTVTYEQYF. The CDR3 bases are TGCGCCAGCAGCTTGGGATGGACAGTGACCTACGAGCAGTACTTC.